Detailed here is one T cell receptor beta chain. Its antigen is as yet unknown. Here immunoSEQ multiplex PCR was the method, and the copy in TCRdb shows in-frame clones only, minus some. The data contain fewer than 800,000 clones, roughly 90% of them singletons. Trimming took 2 bases from V and 1 from J, leaving 8 bases between them. The CDR3 is 14 amino acids. CDR1 is MNHNS, CDR2 SASEGT, per germline. The data were obtained in a study of Ad26.COV2.S vaccination and SARS-CoV-2 variants. On the study more broadly: Ad26.COV2.S, an intramuscular injection, was given once or twice 56 days apart. Overall study findings and caveats: Recipients of vaccine and of placebo showed similar breadth of their non-spike TCR repertoires.

Treatment here: roughly 18 received Ad26.COV2.S at low or high dose, single or two shots; five or six received placebo; per-sample allocation not given. Repertoires come from day 63 after the first vaccine or placebo injection. Source: peripheral blood, taken in a trial of Ad26.COV2.S vaccine versus placebo. The sequence came from a person between 18 and 59 years old who received the Ad26.COV2.S COVID-19 vaccine or a placebo. This chain uses TRBV6-1 with TRBJ1-2, with D unresolved. The CDR3 DNA is TGTGCCAGCAGTGAACGTAGTTTTAACTATGGCTACACCTTC. The encoded protein is CASSERSFNYGYTF.